This TCR beta chain came from a study of T cell repertoires in cytomegalovirus infection. Background on the study: A matching HLA type, together with CMV infection, was signaled by public TCR beta signatures.

The germline V and J ends were trimmed by 4 bases and 0 bases, with 10 bases remaining between them. CDR1 and CDR2 from the germline V gene are MNHEY and SVGEGT. The CDR3 runs 15 residues. Findings and caveats of the study: The ex vivo response was dominated by HLA-C-restricted CMV-specific TCR beta clonotypes. CMV carriers with the relevant HLA were identified by cumulative public TCR beta family frequency.

From the reads, TCRdb called clonotypes with MiXCR, one entry per CDR3 protein. The profile shows under 350,000 distinct CDR3 sequences, approximately 10% of them singletons. This clonotype has a count of ten or more. Its antigen is not known. Material for sequencing was PBMCs. The receptor comes from a human donor in good health (CMV status not recorded). Some clones in this sample may be carry-over from other donors' samples. V is TRBV6-2 or TRBV6-3 and J is TRBJ2-1; the D is unclear. DNA for the CDR3: TGTGCCAGCAGTTCTCGAGGCTACTCCTACAATGAGCAGTTCTTC. Its protein is CASSSRGYSYNEQFF.